The 8 T cell receptor beta chains below come from one sample, sequenced in a study of T cell responses to AZD1222 COVID-19 vaccine. This table comes from immunoSEQ multiplex PCR, and its TCRdb copy is limited to in-frame clones, with some not included. The sample lists some 170,000 clones, roughly 92% occurring once. The material sequenced was peripheral blood, taken on day 0 of AZD1222 vaccination. Receptors were obtained from an adult in good health.

This chain connects TRBV21-1 to TRBJ1-5. TRBV21-1 is an annotated pseudogene. This CDR3 has 15 residues. This CDR3 reads CASRHKKGSNQPQHF. The CDR3 DNA reads as TGTGCCAGCAGGCATAAGAAGGGCAGCAATCAGCCCCAGCATTTT.

This sequence joins TRBV29-1 and TRBJ1-2; TRBD1 is a possible D gene (5 bases). Germline V gene sequence: CDR1 SQVTM, CDR2 ANQGSEA. There are 13 residues in the CDR3. The germline V and J ends were trimmed by 3 bases and 5 bases, with 13 bases remaining between them. CDR3 bases: TGCAGCGTTGATTCGCGGGAGGGGTATGGCTACACCTTC. Its protein is CSVDSREGYGYTF. Full variable domain (missing parts from reference TRBV29-1 and TRBJ1-2): SAVISQKPSRDICQRGTSLTIQCQVDSQVTMMFWYRQQPGQSLTLIATANQGSEATYESGFVIDKFPISRPNLTFSTLTVSNMSPEDSSIYLCSVDSREGYGYTFGSGTRLTVV.

The chain recombines TRBV10-3 with TRBJ2-7; TRBD2 matches 11 bases. The junction had 14 bases not matched to a gene; V was cut back by 8 bases and J by 2 bases. The CDR3 covers 17 residues. CDR1 ENHRY and CDR2 SYGVKD come from the germline V gene. This CDR3 reads CAIRGGMGLAETYEQYF. CDR3 bases: TGTGCCATCCGTGGGGGTATGGGACTAGCGGAGACCTACGAGCAGTACTTC.

The chain combines TRBV6-5 with TRBJ2-7, with D maybe TRBD2 (5 bases). The germline gives CDR1 MNHEY, CDR2 SVGAGI. This CDR3 has 14 amino acids. V was pared by 0 bases and J by 4 bases, with 10 bases between. Here the CDR3 reads CASSYSTGKYEQYF. CDR3 DNA: TGTGCCAGCAGTTACTCGACGGGGAAGTACGAGCAGTACTTC.

This chain connects TRBV5-1 to TRBJ1-2, with 9 bases aligning to TRBD1. The ends lost 4 bases at V and 4 bases at J; junction bases unmatched: 11. The CDR3 has 16 residues. The germline V gene encodes CDR1 SGHRS and CDR2 YFSETQ. CDR3 DNA sequence: TGCGCCAGCAGCATTCGTACAGGGGGCCTCGGCTATGGCTACACCTTC. Residues: CASSIRTGGLGYGYTF.

The gene calls are TRBV4-1 and TRBJ1-1; TRBD1 is a possible D gene (5 bases). CDR1 MGHRA and CDR2 YSYEKL come from the germline V gene. The CDR3 runs 13 residues. The V and J ends lost 0 bases and 8 bases respectively, with 10 bases between them. CDR3 DNA: TGCGCCAGCAGCCAAGATTTGACAGTCGAAGCTTTCTTT. The encoded protein is CASSQDLTVEAFF.

The chain joins TRBV5-4 to TRBJ2-2; D may be TRBD1 (6 bases). Germline V lookup: CDR1 SGHNT, CDR2 YYREEE (reference sequence). The ends were cut back, 2 bases at V and 3 bases at J, with 17 bases in the middle. The CDR3 consists of 17 residues. The CDR3 here is CASSFNVGGSDTGELFF. CDR3 coding DNA: TGTGCCAGCAGCTTTAATGTTGGGGGCAGTGACACCGGGGAGCTGTTTTTT.

This rearrangement joins TRBV15 to TRBJ2-5; D call uncertain. V dropped 0 bases and J dropped 1 base, with 9 bases sitting between them. The CDR3 has 15 residues. Germline loops: CDR1 LNHNV, CDR2 YYDKDF (reference sequence). The DNA for the CDR3 is TGTGCCACCAGCAGAGATCCGGGCAGCCAAGAGACCCAGTACTTC. As protein: CATSRDPGSQETQYF.